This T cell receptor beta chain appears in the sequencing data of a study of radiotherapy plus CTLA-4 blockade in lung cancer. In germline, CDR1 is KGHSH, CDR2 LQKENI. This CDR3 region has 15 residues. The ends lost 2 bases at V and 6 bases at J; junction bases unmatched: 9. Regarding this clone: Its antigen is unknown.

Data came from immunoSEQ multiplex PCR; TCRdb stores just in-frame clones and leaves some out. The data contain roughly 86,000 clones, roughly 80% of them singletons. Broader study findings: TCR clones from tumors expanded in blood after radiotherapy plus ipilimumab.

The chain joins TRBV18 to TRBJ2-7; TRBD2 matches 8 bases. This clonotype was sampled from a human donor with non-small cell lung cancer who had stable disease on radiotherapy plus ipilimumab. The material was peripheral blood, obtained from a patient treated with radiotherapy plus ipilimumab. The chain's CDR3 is CASSPETAGGLEQYF. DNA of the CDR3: TGTGCCAGCTCACCAGAGACTGCGGGAGGACTCGAGCAGTACTTC.